What follows is one TCR beta chain and its context. The entry originates in a study of identical twins. The CDR3 is made up of 15 amino acids. The V gene lost 0 bases and the J gene lost 3 bases, with 15 bases spanning the gap. Germline-derived CDR1 and CDR2 are DFQATT and SNEGSKA (reference sequence). A template switching step contributed a universal primer site, while unique molecular identifiers were present in the cDNA. TCRdb called the 5' RACE reads again in MiXCR, with one record for every CDR3 protein. The data hold around 530,000 distinct CDR3 sequences, with roughly 15% observed a single time. These same records also appear under a second study, on yellow fever vaccine responses in identical twins.

This receptor was taken from a woman younger than 30 in good health. Source material: CD4+ T cells sorted from blood. The chain employs TRBV20-1 and TRBJ2-7; D might be TRBD2 (6 bases). CDR3: CSARDIGGLSYEQYF. The CDR3 bases are TGCAGTGCTAGAGATATTGGGGGACTTAGCTACGAGCAGTACTTC.